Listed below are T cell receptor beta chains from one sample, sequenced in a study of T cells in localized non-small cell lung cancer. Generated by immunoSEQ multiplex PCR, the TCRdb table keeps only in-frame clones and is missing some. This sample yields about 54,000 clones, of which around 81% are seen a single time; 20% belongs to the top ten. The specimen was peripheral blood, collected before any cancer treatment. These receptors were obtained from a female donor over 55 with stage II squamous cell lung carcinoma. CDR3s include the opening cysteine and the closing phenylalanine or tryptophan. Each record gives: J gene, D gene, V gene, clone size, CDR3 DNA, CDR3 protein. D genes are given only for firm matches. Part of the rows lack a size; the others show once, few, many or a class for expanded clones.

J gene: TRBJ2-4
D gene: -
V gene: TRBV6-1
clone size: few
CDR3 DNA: TGTGCCAGCAGTGAAGCGGGGTTTGGCGCCAAAAACATTCAGTACTTC
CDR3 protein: CASSEAGFGAKNIQYF

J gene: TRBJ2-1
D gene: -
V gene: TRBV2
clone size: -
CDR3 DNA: TGTGCCAGCAGTACCCCCGCCAATGAGCAGTTCTTC
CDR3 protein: CASSTPANEQFF

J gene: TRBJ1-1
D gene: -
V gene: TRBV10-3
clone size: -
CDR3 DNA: TGTGCCATCAGTGATGTAGGGGTAGACACTGAAGCTTTCTTT
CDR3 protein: CAISDVGVDTEAFF

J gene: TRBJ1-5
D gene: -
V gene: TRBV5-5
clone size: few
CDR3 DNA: TGTGCCAGCAGCCTCAGACAGATTGATAGCAATCAGCCCCAGCATTTT
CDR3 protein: CASSLRQIDSNQPQHF

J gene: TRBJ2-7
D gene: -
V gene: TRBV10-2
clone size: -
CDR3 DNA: TGCGCCAGCAAGGGCAGCCATAAGCCGTACGAGCAGTACTTC
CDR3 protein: CASKGSHKPYEQYF

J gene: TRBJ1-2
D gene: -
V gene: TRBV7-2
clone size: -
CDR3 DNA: TGTGCCAGCAGCTTAGAAGTTGGCTCTGGGGGCTACACCTTC
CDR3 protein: CASSLEVGSGGYTF

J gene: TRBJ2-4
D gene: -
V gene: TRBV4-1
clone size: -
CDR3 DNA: TGCGCCAGCAGCCAAGAGAGAGGTGTAGCCAAAAACATTCAGTACTTC
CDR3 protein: CASSQERGVAKNIQYF

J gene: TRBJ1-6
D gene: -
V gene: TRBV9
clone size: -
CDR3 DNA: TGTGCCAGCAGCGTAGTGGCAGAAGCTAATTCACCCCTCCACTTT
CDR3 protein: CASSVVAEANSPLHF

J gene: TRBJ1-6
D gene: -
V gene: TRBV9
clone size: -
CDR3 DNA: TGTGCCAGCAGCGCTAACAGCGATTCACCCCTCCACTTT
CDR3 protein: CASSANSDSPLHF

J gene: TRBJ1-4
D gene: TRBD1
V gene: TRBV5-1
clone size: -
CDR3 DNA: TGCGCCAGCAGCTTGCAGGGACAGGGGTTTGGTATCGGTGCTGAAAAACTGTTTTTT
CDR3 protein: CASSLQGQGFGIGAEKLFF

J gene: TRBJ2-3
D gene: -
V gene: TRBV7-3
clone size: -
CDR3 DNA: TGTGCCAGCAGCTTAAGTGGGGTCGGCACAGATACGCAGTATTTT
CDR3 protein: CASSLSGVGTDTQYF

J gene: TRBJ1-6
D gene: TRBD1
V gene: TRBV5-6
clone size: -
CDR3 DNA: TGTGCCAGCAGCTACAATCAGGGGGAGAGTTCACCCCTCCACTTT
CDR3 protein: CASSYNQGESSPLHF

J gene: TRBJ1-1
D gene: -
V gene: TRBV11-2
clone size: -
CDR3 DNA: TGTGCCAGCAGCTTGACAGCCGGGACGTGGAGGCTGGAGGCTTTCTTT
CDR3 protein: CASSLTAGTWRLEAFF

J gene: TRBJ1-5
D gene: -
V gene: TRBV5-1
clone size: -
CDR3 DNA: TGCGCCAGCAGCTCAGACAGGAATCAGCCCCAGCATTTT
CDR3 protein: CASSSDRNQPQHF

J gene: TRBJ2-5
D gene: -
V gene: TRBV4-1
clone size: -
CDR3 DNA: TGCGCCAGCAGCCAAGCCGGGGGGCTAGGGGAGACCCAGTACTTC
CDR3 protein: CASSQAGGLGETQYF

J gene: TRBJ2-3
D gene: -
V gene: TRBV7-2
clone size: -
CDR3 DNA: TGTGCCAGCGCCCGGGGAAGGGGGGGCACAGATACGCAGTATTTT
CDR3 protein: CASARGRGGTDTQYF

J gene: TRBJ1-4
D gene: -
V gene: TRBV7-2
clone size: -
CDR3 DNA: TGTGCCAGCAGCTCTACAGGGTTCGGAGAAAAACTGTTTTTT
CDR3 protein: CASSSTGFGEKLFF

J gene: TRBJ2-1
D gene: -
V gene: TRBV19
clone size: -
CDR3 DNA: TGTGCCAGTAGAAAAATGGGGGAAACCTACAATGAGCAGTTCTTC
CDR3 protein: CASRKMGETYNEQFF

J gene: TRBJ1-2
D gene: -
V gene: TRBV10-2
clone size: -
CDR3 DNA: TGCGCCAGCAGTGAGGGGGGTTTTAACTATGGCTACACCTTC
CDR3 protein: CASSEGGFNYGYTF

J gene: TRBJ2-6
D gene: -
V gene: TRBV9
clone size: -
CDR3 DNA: TGTGCCAGCAGCCCCCGACAGATTTCGGGGGCCAACGTCCTGACTTTC
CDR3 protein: CASSPRQISGANVLTF

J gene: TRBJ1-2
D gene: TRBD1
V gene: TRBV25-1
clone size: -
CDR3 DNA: TGTGCCAGCAGTACCCACGGGACAGCAAACTATGGCTACACCTTC
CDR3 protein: CASSTHGTANYGYTF

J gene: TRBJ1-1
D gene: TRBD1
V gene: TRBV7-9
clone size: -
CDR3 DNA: TGTGCCAGCAGCTTAGGACAGGGGACTGAAGCTTTCTTT
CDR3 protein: CASSLGQGTEAFF

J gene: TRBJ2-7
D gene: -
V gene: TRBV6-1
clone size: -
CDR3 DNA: TGTGCCAGCAGTCAGGGGAGGGCCTACGAGCAGTACTTC
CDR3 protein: CASSQGRAYEQYF

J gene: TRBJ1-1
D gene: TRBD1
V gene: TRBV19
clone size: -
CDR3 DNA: TGTGCCAGTAGTATCACAGGGGTCCACACTGAAGCTTTCTTT
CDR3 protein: CASSITGVHTEAFF

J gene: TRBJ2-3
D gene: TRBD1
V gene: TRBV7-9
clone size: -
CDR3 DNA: TGTGCCAGCAGCTCCCGGGACAGGATTACCGGCGATACGCAGTATTTT
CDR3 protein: CASSSRDRITGDTQYF

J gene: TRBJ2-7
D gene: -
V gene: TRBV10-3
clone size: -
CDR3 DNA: TGTGCCATCAGCCAAACAGGGAAGGACGAGCAGTACTTC
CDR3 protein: CAISQTGKDEQYF

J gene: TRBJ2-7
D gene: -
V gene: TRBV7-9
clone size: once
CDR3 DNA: TGTGCCAGCAGCTTAGCCGTCTCCTACGAGCAGTACTTC
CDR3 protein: CASSLAVSYEQYF

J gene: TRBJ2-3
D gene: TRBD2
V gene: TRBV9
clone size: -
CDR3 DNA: TGTGCCAGCAGCGTAGTTTCAACTAGCGGGACAGATACGCAGTATTTT
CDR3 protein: CASSVVSTSGTDTQYF

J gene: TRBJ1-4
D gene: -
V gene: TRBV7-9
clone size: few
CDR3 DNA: TGTGCCAGCACCACGGGACCTTTTCGGGAAAAACTGTTTTTT
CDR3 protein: CASTTGPFREKLFF

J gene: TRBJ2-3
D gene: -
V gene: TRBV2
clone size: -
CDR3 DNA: TGTGCCAGCAGTGACGGGCCAGATACGCAGTATTTT
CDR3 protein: CASSDGPDTQYF

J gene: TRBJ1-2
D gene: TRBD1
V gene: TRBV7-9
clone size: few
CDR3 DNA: TGTGCCAGCAGCCCGTCCGCAGGGGGCTATGGCTACACCTTC
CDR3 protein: CASSPSAGGYGYTF

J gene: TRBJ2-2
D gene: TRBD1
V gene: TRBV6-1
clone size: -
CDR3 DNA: TGTGCCAGCAGTTCCCGGGACAGGGCCGGGGAGCTGTTTTTT
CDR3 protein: CASSSRDRAGELFF

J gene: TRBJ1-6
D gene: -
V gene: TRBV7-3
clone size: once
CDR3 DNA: TGTGCCAGCAGCCCCTGCACGTGCCCCTCCTATAATTCACCCCTCCACTTT
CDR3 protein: CASSPCTCPSYNSPLHF

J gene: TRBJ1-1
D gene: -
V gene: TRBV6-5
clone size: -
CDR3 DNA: TGTTTGGTGAAAGGGAACACTGAAGCTTTCTTT
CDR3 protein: CLVKGNTEAFF

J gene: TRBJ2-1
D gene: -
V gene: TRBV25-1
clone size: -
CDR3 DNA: TGTGCCAGCAGTGAAGTTAACGGGGCTCGCAATGAGCAGTTCTTC
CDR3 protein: CASSEVNGARNEQFF

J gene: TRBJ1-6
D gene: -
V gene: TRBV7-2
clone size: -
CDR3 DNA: TGTGCCAGCAGCTTCAGCAGCTCCTATAATTCACCCCTCCACTTT
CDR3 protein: CASSFSSSYNSPLHF

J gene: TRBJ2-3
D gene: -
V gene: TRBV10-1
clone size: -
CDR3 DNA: TGCGCCAGCAGTGAGGGCCTATGGCCCCCGGATACGCAGTATTTT
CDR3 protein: CASSEGLWPPDTQYF

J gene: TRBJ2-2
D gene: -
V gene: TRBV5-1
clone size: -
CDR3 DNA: TGCGCCAGCAGCTTGGTGCAGGGGATCACCGGGGAGCTGTTTTTT
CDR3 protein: CASSLVQGITGELFF

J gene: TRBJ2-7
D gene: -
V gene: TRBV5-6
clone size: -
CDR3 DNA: TGTGCCAGCAGCTCAGTAGGACGGGCCATGGACGAGCAGTACTTC
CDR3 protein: CASSSVGRAMDEQYF

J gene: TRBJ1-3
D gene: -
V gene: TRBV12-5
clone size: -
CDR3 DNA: TGTGCTAGTGGTTTAGGGGAGGTATCTGGAAACACCATATATTTT
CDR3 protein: CASGLGEVSGNTIYF

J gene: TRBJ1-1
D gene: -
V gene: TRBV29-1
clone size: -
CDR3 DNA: TGCAGCGCGTCCACAGTTGAAGCTTTCTTT
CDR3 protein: CSASTVEAFF

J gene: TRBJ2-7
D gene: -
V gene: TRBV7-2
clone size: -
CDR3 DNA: TGTGCCAGCAGCTGGTCCTACGAGCAGTACTTC
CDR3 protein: CASSWSYEQYF

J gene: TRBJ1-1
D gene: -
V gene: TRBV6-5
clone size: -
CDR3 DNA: TGTGCCAGCAGTTACTCGAACGCTAGGTCCACTGAAGCTTTCTTT
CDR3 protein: CASSYSNARSTEAFF

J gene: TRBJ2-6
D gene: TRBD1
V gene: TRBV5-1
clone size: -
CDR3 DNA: TGCGCCAGCAGCCGGGGGACAGGGGGCTCTGGGGCCAACGTCCTGACTTTC
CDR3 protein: CASSRGTGGSGANVLTF

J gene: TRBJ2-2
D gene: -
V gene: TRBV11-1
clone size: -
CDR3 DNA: TGTGCCAGCAGCTTCGCCTCGGCAGGGGAGCTGTTTTTT
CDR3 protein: CASSFASAGELFF

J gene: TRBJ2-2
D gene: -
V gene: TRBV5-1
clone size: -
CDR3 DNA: TGCGCCAGCAGCTTGACAGGACCCAACACCGGGGAGCTGTTTTTT
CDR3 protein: CASSLTGPNTGELFF

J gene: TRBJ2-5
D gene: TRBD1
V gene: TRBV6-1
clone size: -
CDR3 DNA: TGTGCCAGCAGTGCGTTGGTCCCCGGACAGGGCGGAGAGACCCAGTACTTC
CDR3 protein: CASSALVPGQGGETQYF

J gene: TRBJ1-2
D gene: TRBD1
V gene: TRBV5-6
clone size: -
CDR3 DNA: TGTGCCAGCAGCCGCGGACAGGGGTATGGCTACACCTTC
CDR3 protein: CASSRGQGYGYTF

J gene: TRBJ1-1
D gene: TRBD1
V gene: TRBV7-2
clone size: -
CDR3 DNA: TGTGCCAGCAGCTATACCGGGACAGGAGGAACTGAAGCTTTCTTT
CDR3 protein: CASSYTGTGGTEAFF

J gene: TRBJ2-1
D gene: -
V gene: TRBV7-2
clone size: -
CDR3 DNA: TGTGCCAGCACCCCCGACGTGAGGTTCTTC
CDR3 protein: CASTPDVRFF

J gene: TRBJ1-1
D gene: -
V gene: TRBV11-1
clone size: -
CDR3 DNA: TGTGCCAGCAAGAAGAAGCAATTAGACACTGAAGCTTTCTTT
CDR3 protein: CASKKKQLDTEAFF

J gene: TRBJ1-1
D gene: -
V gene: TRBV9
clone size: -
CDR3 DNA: TGTGCCAGCAGCCTCTATGGTGGGGCTGAAGCTTTCTTT
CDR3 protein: CASSLYGGAEAFF